The 17 T cell receptor beta chains given below trace back to one sample, sequenced in a study of blood T cell repertoires in COVID-19. Libraries were prepared by immunoSEQ multiplex PCR; TCRdb keeps only in-frame clonotypes and omits some of them. The sample consists of roughly 300,000 clones, roughly 93% of them appearing once. The sequenced sample consisted of PBMCs or T cells enriched from blood (not recorded which). The receptors originated from a woman aged 40 to 50 with acute COVID-19.

This clone has only a few counts. The chain has TRBV10-2 and TRBJ1-1; D perhaps matches TRBD1 (5 bases). The germline V gene has CDR1 WSHSY and CDR2 SAAADI. The CDR3 length is 13 residues. The V end was cut by 0 bases, the J end by 4 bases, with 6 bases between. The CDR3 here is CASSESGATEAFF. CDR3 sequence (DNA): TGCGCCAGCAGTGAGTCAGGGGCCACTGAAGCTTTCTTT.

The chain has TRBV19 and TRBJ1-5, with 7 bases identical to TRBD1. Trimming removed 5 bases from V and 3 bases from J; junction bases left unmatched: 4. The CDR3 consists of 14 residues. Germline V gene sequence: CDR1 LNHDA, CDR2 SQIVND (reference sequence). The CDR3: CASSPDRVNQPQHF. CDR3 DNA: TGTGCCAGTAGTCCAGACAGGGTCAATCAGCCCCAGCATTTT.

The chain joins TRBV29-1 to TRBJ1-1, with 12 nucleotides matching TRBD1. V shed 5 bases, J shed 5 bases, and the junction held 9 bases outside the gene matches. The germline gives CDR1 SQVTM, CDR2 ANQGSEA. The CDR3 is 15 amino acids. CDR3 in amino acids: CSVYGPGQGATEAFF. CDR3 coding DNA: TGCAGCGTTTATGGACCGGGACAGGGGGCGACTGAAGCTTTCTTT.

The chain recombines TRBV14 with TRBJ1-2; D is possibly TRBD1 (6 bases). Between the trimmed V and J ends, which lost 11 bases and 4 bases, there was a span of 17 bases. Looked up from germline, CDR1 is SGHDN and CDR2 is FVKESK. CDR3 length: 13 residues. The CDR3 reads CASTQGYGYGYTF. DNA for the CDR3: TGTGCCTCCACCCAGGGGTACGGCTATGGCTACACCTTC.

This chain connects TRBV5-8 to TRBJ1-1; the D is unclear. Germline assignment: CDR1 SGHTS and CDR2 YDEGEE. Trimming cost V 0 bases and J 4 bases, with 10 bases left between them. There are 14 residues in the CDR3. The CDR3 loop reads CASSLAAGFTEAFF. The CDR3 region has the DNA TGTGCCAGCAGCTTGGCCGCGGGCTTCACTGAAGCTTTCTTT.

The V call is TRBV2, the J call TRBJ2-5; 10 bases line up with TRBD1. Germline V gene sequence: CDR1 SNHLY, CDR2 FYNNEI. This CDR3 has 15 residues. Trimming removed 6 bases from V and 2 bases from J; junction bases left unmatched: 6. CDR3 sequence reads: CASRVDRGGQETQYF. The DNA of the CDR3 is TGTGCCAGCAGAGTGGACAGGGGGGGGCAAGAGACCCAGTACTTC.

This chain joins TRBV19 and TRBJ1-5, with 9 positions matching TRBD1. Germline-derived CDR1 and CDR2 are LNHDA and SQIVND (reference sequence). The CDR3 contains 16 residues. V shed 4 bases and J 5 bases; nucleotides not matched to a gene: 9. The CDR3, as DNA: TGTGCCAGTAGTAATTTGGGACAGGGATACGATCAGCCCCAGCATTTT. It codes for CASSNLGQGYDQPQHF.

The chain employs TRBV23-1 and TRBJ1-5; TRBD1 aligns across 9 bases. TRBV23-1 is identified as an open reading frame with a role that is uncertain. This CDR3 comprises 19 residues. The ends lost 4 bases at V and 2 bases at J; junction bases unmatched: 15. This CDR3 reads CASSRNRGRRFSCNQPQHF. In DNA, the CDR3 is TGCGCCAGCAGTCGCAACAGGGGGCGCAGATTTTCGTGCAATCAGCCCCAGCATTTT.

The chain recombines TRBV2 with TRBJ1-4; D is unresolved. The CDR3 sequence is 12 residues long. CDR1 and CDR2 from the germline V gene are SNHLY and FYNNEI. Trimming cost V 8 bases and J 7 bases, with 11 bases left between them. CDR3 nucleotide sequence: TGTGCCAGCGCGCTTCGGGGTGAAAAACTGTTTTTT. It translates to CASALRGEKLFF.

CDR3 nucleotides: TGTGCCAGCAGTGAAATCAGGGTTTGGGGTCAGCCCCAGCATTTT. The encoded protein is CASSEIRVWGQPQHF. The V call is TRBV2, the J call TRBJ1-5, with a possible D match to TRBD1 (5 bases). Trimming took off 2 bases at V and 6 bases at J, with 14 bases between the two ends. This CDR3 is 15 amino acids long. Germline V gene sequence: CDR1 SNHLY, CDR2 FYNNEI.

The chain employs TRBV5-4 and TRBJ2-2, with 7 bases fitting TRBD2. V gave up 3 bases and J gave up 6 bases; unmatched junction bases: 8. Germline V gene sequence: CDR1 SGHNT, CDR2 YYREEE (reference sequence). The CDR3 consists of 15 residues. This chain's CDR3 is CASSSTGGGAGELFF. The CDR3 region has the DNA TGTGCCAGCAGCTCGACGGGAGGTGGGGCCGGGGAGCTGTTTTTT.

V gene TRBV5-1 combines with J gene TRBJ1-1; perhaps TRBD1 as D (6 bases). Germline CDR1 SGHRS, CDR2 YFSETQ. Trimming removed 0 bases from V and 4 bases from J, with 25 bases in between. CDR3 length: 19 amino acids. The CDR3 loop reads CASSLGAYAGTLRGTEAFF. The CDR3 DNA reads TGCGCCAGCAGCTTGGGGGCATATGCCGGGACACTCCGAGGCACTGAAGCTTTCTTT. The full variable domain, rest sourced from reference TRBV5-1 and TRBJ1-1, is KAGVTQTPRYLIKTRGQQVTLSCSPISGHRSVSWYQQTPGQGLQFLFEYFSETQRNKGNFPGRFSGRQFSNSRSEMNVSTLELGDSALYLCASSLGAYAGTLRGTEAFFGQGTRLTVV.

The chain links TRBV6-5 to TRBJ2-3, with a possible D match to TRBD2 (7 bases). Germline CDR1 and CDR2: MNHEY and SVGAGI. The CDR3 has 14 residues. Deletions cut 7 bases from V and 5 bases from J, with 16 bases between. CDR3 amino acids: CASKGGAGLDTQYF. The CDR3 DNA is TGTGCCAGCAAAGGGGGAGCGGGGTTAGATACGCAGTATTTT.

The V gene is TRBV4-1, the J gene TRBJ2-2; D is possibly TRBD1 (5 bases). Germline-derived CDR1 and CDR2 are MGHRA and YSYEKL. The germline V and J ends were trimmed by 0 bases and 6 bases, with 8 bases remaining between them. The CDR3 contains 14 residues. CDR3 coding DNA: TGCGCCAGCAGCCAAGAGACAGTTCCCGGGGAGCTGTTTTTT. It yields the protein CASSQETVPGELFF.

This clone was detected once. The chain employs TRBV4-1 and TRBJ2-1; D gene unclear. Germline V gene data show CDR1 as MGHRA and CDR2 as YSYEKL. This CDR3 has 16 residues. Trimming left V 3 bases short and J 7 bases short, with 19 bases between. For the CDR3, the DNA is TGCGCCAGCAGCCACCCAGCCGGCGCGGCAGAGAATGAGCAGTTCTTC. This gives the protein CASSHPAGAAENEQFF.

V and J are TRBV29-1 and TRBJ1-3; D is unresolved. CDR1 and CDR2 from the germline V gene are SQVTM and ANQGSEA. The CDR3 is 16 residues long. V lost 0 bases, J lost 1 base, and 13 bases lay in between. For the CDR3, the DNA is TGCAGCGTTGAAGATCGGGGTCGCGGGTCTGGAAACACCATATATTTT. The encoded protein is CSVEDRGRGSGNTIYF.

This chain uses TRBV5-5 with TRBJ2-5, with TRBD2 matching over 16 bases. Trimming at V came to 4 bases and at J to 4 bases, leaving 13 bases not matched to a gene. Germline loops: CDR1 SGHKS, CDR2 YYEKEE (reference sequence). The CDR3 runs 19 residues. The CDR3 is CASSDLGTSGGAMGETQYF. As DNA, the CDR3 is TGTGCCAGCAGCGACCTCGGGACTAGCGGGGGGGCCATGGGAGAGACCCAGTACTTC. The entire variable domain, with the rest obtained from reference TRBV5-5 and TRBJ2-5, is as follows: DAGVTQSPTHLIKTRGQQVTLRCSPISGHKSVSWYQQVLGQGPQFIFQYYEKEERGRGNFPDRFSARQFPNYSSELNVNALLLGDSALYLCASSDLGTSGGAMGETQYFGPGTRLLVL.